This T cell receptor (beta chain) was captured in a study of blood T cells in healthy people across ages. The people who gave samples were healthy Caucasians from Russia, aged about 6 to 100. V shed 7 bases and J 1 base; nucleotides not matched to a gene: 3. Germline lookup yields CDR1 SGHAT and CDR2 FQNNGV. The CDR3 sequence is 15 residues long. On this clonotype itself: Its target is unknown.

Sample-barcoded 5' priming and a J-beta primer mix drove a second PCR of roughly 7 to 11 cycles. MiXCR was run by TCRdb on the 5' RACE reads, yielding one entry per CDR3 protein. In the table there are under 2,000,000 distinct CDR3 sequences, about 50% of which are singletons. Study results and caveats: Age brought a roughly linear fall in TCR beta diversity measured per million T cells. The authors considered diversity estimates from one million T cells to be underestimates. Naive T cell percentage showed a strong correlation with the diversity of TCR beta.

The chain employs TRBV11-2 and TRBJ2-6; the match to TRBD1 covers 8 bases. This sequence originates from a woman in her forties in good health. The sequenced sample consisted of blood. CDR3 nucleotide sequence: TGTGCCAGCAAGACAGGGGAGTCTGGGGCCAACGTCCTGACTTTC. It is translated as CASKTGESGANVLTF.